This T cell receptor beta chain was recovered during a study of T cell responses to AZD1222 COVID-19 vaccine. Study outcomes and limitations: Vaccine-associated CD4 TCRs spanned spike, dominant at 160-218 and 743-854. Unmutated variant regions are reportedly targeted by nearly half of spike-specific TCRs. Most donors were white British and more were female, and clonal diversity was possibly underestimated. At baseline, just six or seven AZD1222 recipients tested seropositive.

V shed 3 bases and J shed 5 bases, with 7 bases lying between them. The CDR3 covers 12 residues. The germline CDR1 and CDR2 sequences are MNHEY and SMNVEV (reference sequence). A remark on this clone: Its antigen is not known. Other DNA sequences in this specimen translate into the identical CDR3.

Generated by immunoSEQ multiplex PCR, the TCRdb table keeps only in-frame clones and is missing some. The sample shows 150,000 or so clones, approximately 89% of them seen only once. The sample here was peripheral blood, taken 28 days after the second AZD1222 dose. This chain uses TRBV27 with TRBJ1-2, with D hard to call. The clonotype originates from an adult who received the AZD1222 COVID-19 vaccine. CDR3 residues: CASSLDGYGYTF. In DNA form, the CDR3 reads TGTGCCAGCAGTTTGGACGGATATGGCTACACCTTC.